This TCR beta chain stems from a study of siplizumab effects on memory and regulatory T cells. Findings and limits, study-wide: There was no confirmation of the suppressive function of proliferating Tregs from siplizumab cultures. The drug siplizumab significantly decreased the alloreactive sequences that could be traced to unstimulated CD4+ memory cells.

TCRdb's table, derived via immunoSEQ multiplex PCR, lists solely in-frame clones and lacks some. The sample lists 110,000 or so clones; 90% to 95% were seen once. The CDR3 is 15 residues long. Germline V gene lookup returns CDR1 MGHRA and CDR2 YSYEKL. Trimming took off 0 bases at V and 6 bases at J, with 12 bases between the two ends. Points on this clone: As yet, its antigen is unknown.

The sequencing input was CD4+ T cells sorted from blood. The chain has TRBV4-1 and TRBJ1-3; D may be TRBD1 (5 bases). The clonotype originates from a human donor in good health. The CDR3 DNA is TGCGCCAGCAGCCAAGATCAGGGACCGGTAAACACCATATATTTT. Translated: CASSQDQGPVNTIYF.